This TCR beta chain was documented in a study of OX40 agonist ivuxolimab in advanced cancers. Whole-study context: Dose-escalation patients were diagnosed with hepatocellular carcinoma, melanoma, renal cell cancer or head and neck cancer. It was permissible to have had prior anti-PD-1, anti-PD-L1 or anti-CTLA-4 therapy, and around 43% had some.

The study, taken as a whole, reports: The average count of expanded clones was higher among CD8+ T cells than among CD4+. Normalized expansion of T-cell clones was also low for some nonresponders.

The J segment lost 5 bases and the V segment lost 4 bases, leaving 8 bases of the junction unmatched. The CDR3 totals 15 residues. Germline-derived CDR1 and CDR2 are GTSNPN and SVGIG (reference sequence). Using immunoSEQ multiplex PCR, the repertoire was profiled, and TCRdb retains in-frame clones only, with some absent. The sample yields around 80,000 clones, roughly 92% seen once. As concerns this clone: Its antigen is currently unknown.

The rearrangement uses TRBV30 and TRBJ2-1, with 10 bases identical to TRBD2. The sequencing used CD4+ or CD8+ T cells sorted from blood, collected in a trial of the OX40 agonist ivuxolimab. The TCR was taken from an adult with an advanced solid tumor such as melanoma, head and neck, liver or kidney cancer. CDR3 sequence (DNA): TGTGCCTGGAACTATCTAGCGGGGGCGAACAATGAGCAGTTCTTC. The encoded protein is CAWNYLAGANNEQFF. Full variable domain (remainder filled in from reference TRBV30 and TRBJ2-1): SQTIHQWPATLVQPVGSPLSLECTVEGTSNPNLYWYRQAAGRGLQLLFYSVGIGQISSEVPQNLSASRPQDRQFILSSKKLLLSDSGFYLCAWNYLAGANNEQFFGPGTRLTVL.